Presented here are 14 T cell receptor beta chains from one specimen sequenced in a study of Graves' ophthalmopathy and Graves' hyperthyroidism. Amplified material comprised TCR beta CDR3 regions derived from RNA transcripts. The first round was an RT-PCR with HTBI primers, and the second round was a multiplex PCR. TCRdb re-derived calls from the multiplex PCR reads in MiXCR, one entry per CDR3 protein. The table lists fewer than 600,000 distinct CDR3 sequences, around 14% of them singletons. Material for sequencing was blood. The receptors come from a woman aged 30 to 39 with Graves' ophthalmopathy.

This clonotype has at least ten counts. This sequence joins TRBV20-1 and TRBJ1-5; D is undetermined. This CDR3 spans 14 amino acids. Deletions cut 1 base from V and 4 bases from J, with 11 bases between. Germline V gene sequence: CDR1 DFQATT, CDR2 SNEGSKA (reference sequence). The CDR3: CSARAGLGNQPQHF. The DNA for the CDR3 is TGCAGTGCTAGAGCCGGACTTGGGAATCAGCCCCAGCATTTT.

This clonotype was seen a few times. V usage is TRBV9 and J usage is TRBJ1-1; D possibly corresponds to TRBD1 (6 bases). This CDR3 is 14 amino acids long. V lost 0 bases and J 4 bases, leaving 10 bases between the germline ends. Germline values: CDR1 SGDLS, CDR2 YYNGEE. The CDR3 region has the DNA TGTGCCAGCAGCGTAGTAAGGGGGACCACTGAAGCTTTCTTT. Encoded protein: CASSVVRGTTEAFF.

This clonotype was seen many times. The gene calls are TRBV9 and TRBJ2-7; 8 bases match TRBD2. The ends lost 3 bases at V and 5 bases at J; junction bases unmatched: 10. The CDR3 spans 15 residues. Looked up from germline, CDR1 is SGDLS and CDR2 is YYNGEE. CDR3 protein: CASSGPLSGANEQYF. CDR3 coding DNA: TGTGCCAGCAGCGGCCCCCTTAGCGGGGCTAACGAGCAGTACTTC. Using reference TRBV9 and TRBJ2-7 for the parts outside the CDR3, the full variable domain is DSGVTQTPKHLITATGQRVTLRCSPRSGDLSVYWYQQSLDQGLQFLIQYYNGEERAKGNILERFSAQQFPDLHSELNLSSLELGDSALYFCASSGPLSGANEQYFGPGTRLTVT.

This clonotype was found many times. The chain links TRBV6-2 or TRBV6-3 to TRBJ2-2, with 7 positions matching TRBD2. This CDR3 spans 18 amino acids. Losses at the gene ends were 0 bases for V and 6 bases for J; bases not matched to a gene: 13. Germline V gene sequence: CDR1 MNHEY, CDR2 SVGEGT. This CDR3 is CASSYSGLTSVEAGELFF. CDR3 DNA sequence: TGTGCCAGCAGTTACTCGGGCCTTACTAGCGTTGAGGCCGGGGAGCTGTTTTTT.

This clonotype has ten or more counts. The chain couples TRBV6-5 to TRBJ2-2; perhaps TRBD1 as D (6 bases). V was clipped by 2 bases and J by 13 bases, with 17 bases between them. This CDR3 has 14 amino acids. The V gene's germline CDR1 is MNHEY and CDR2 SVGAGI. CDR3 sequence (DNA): TGTGCCAGCAGTTACGGTGGGGGCGCGTTGGGGCTGTTTTTT. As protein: CASSYGGGALGLFF.

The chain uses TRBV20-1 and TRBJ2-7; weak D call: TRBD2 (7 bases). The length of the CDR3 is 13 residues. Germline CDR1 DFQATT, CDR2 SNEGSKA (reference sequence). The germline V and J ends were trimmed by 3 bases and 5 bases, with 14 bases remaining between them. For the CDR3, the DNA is TGCAGTGCTAGTTGGGGGGGGGACAACGAGCAGTACTTC. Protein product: CSASWGGDNEQYF.

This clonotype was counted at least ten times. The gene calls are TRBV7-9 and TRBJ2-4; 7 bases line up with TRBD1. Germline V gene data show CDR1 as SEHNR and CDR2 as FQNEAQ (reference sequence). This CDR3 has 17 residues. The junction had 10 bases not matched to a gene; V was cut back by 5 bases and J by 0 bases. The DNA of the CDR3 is TGTGCCAGCAGCGCCTCCGGGACAGCTATAGCCAAAAACATTCAGTACTTC. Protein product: CASSASGTAIAKNIQYF.

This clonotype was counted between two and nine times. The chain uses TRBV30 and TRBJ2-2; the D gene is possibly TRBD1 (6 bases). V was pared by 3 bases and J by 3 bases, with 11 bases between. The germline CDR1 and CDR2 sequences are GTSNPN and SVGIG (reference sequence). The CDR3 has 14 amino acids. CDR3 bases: TGTGCCTGGAGACGAAAGGGGGACACCGGGGAGCTGTTTTTT. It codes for CAWRRKGDTGELFF. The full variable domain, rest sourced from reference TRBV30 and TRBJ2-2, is SQTIHQWPATLVQPVGSPLSLECTVEGTSNPNLYWYRQAAGRGLQLLFYSVGIGQISSEVPQNLSASRPQDRQFILSSKKLLLSDSGFYLCAWRRKGDTGELFFGEGSRLTVL.

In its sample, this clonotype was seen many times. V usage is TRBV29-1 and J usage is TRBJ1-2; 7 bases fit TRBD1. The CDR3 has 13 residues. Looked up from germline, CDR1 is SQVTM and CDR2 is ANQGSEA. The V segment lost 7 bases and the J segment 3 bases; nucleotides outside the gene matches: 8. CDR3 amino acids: CSARDRWDYGYTF. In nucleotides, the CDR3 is TGCAGCGCCCGGGACAGATGGGACTATGGCTACACCTTC. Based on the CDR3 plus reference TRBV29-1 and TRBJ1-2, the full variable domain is SAVISQKPSRDICQRGTSLTIQCQVDSQVTMMFWYRQQPGQSLTLIATANQGSEATYESGFVIDKFPISRPNLTFSTLTVSNMSPEDSSIYLCSARDRWDYGYTFGSGTRLTVV.

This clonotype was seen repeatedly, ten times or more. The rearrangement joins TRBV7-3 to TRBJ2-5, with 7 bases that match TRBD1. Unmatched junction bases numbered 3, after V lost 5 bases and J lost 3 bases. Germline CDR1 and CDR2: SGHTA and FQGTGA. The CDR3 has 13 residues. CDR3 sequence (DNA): TGTGCCAGCAGCCGGGACAGAAAAGAGACCCAGTACTTC. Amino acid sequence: CASSRDRKETQYF.

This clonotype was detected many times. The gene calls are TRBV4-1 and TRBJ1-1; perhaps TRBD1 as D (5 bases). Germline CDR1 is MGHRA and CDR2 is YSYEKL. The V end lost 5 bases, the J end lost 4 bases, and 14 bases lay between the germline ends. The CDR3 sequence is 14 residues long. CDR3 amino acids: CASSTQGPGTEAFF. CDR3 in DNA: TGCGCCAGCAGCACCCAGGGACCGGGCACTGAAGCTTTCTTT.

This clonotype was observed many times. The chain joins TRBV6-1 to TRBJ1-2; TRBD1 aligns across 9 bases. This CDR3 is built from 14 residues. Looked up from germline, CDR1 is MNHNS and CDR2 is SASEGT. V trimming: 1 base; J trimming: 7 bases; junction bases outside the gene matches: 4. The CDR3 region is CASSEGTGVTGYTF. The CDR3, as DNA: TGTGCCAGCAGTGAAGGGACAGGGGTGACTGGCTACACCTTC.

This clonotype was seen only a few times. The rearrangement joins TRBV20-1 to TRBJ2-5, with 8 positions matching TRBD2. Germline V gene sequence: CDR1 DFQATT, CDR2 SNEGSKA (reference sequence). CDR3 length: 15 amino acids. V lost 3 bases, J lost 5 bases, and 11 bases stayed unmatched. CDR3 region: CSASQGLAGEETQYF. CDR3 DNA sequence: TGCAGTGCTAGTCAGGGCCTAGCGGGTGAGGAGACCCAGTACTTC.

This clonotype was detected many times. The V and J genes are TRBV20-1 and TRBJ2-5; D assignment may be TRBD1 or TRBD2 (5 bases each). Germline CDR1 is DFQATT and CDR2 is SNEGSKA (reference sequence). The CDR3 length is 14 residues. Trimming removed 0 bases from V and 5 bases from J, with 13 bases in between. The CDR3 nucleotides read TGCAGTGCTAGAGATATTGACAGAGGGGAGACCCAGTACTTC. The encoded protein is CSARDIDRGETQYF.